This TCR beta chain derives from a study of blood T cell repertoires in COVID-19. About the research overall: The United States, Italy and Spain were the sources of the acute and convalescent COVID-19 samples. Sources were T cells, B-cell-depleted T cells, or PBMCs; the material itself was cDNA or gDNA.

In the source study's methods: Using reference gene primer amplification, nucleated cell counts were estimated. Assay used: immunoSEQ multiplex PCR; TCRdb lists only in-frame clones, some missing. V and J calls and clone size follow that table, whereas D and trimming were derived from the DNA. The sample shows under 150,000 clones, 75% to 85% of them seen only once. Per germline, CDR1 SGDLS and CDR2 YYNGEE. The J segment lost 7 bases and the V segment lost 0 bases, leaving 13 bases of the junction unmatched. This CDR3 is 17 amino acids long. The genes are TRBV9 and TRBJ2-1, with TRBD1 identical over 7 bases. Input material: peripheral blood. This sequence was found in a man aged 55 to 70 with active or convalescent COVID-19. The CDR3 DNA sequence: TGTGCCAGCAGCGTAGCTATGCTAGCTAGGGGGCAAAATGAGCAGTTCTTC. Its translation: CASSVAMLARGQNEQFF.